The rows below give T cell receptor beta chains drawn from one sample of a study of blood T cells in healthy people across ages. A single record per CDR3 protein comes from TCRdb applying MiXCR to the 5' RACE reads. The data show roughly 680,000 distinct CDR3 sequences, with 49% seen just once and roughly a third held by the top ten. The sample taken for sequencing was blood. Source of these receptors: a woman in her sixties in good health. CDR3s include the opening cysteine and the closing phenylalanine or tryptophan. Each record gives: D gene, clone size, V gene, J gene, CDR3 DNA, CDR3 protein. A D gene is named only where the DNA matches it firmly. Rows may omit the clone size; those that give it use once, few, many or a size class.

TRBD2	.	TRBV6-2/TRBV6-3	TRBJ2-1	TGTGCCAGCAGTTATAGGGCGGGAGTGGTTTATGAGCAGTTCTTC	CASSYRAGVVYEQFF
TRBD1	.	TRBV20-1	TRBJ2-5	TGCAGTGCTCCTCGGCCGGACAGGGGATCGGAGACCCAGTACTTC	CSAPRPDRGSETQYF
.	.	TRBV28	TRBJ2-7	TGTGCCAGCAGTTTGTCGGGTGCGGCCTACGAGCAGTACTTC	CASSLSGAAYEQYF
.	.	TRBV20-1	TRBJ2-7	TGCAGTGGCATCCGGGACACCGCTTCCTACGAGCAGTACTTC	CSGIRDTASYEQYF
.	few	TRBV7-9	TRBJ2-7	TGTGCCAGCAGCTTAGGGGACCCGTTTTTAGGAGGCGAGCAGTACTTC	CASSLGDPFLGGEQYF
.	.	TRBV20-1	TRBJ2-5	TGCAGTGCACTCCGACAGGAAGACGAGACCCAGTACTTC	CSALRQEDETQYF
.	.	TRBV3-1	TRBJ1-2	TGTGCCAGCAGCCAGGGAGGGCAGTATGGCTACACCTTC	CASSQGGQYGYTF
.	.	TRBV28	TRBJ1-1	TGTGCCAGCAGTTTGTGGCAGGACAGCTACATGAACACTGAAGCTTTCTTT	CASSLWQDSYMNTEAFF
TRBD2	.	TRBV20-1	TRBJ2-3	TGCAGTGCTAGAGATTCGCAAAGTAGCGGGAGGGATACGCAGTATTTT	CSARDSQSSGRDTQYF
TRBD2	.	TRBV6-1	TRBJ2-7	TGTGCCAGCAGTGAAGAGACTAGCGGGAGTTACGAGCAGTACTTC	CASSEETSGSYEQYF
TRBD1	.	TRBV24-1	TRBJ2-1	TGTGCCACCAGTGCCCGGACAGGGTGGAATGAGCAGTTCTTC	CATSARTGWNEQFF
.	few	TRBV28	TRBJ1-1	TGTGCCAGCGACCCGGGACAGAACACTGAAGCTTTCTTT	CASDPGQNTEAFF
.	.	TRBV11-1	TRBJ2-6	TGTGCCACCGGGGCAAGGGGAGCAGGGTCTGGGGCCAACGTCCTGACTTTC	CATGARGAGSGANVLTF
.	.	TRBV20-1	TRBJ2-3	TGCAGTGCGGGGATGAGCACAGATACGCAGTATTTT	CSAGMSTDTQYF
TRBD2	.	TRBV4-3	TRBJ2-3	TGCGCCGGCAGCCAAGAACGGTCGCGGGAGGGCCCGGATACGCAGTATTTT	CAGSQERSREGPDTQYF
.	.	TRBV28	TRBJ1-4	TGTGCCAGCAGAGGCGACAGGTTGAGTGAAAAACTGTTTTTT	CASRGDRLSEKLFF
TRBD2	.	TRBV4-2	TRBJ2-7	TGTGCCAGCAGCCACGGACTAGCGGGTGAATTAGAGATCCAGTACTTC	CASSHGLAGELEIQYF
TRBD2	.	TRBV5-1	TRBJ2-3	TGCGCCAGCAGCTTGGCCCACCTAGCGGACACTAGCACAGATACGCAGTATTTT	CASSLAHLADTSTDTQYF
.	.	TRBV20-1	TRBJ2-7	TGCAGTGCTCACTCTAGTAGAACAAGCTCCTACGAGCAGTACTTC	CSAHSSRTSSYEQYF
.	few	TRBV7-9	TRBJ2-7	TGTGCCAGCAGCTTGGGGGGTGAAAGGACCTACGAGCAGTACTTC	CASSLGGERTYEQYF
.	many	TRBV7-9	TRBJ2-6	TGTGCCAGCAGCTCATGGGCGGCCAACGTCCTGACTTTC	CASSSWAANVLTF
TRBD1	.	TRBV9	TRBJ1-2	TGTGCCAGCAGCTCGACAGGGGGCTATACCCTAGGCTACACCTTC	CASSSTGGYTLGYTF
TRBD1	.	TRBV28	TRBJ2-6	TGTGCCACCGGGACAGGAGGCTCTGGGGCCAACGTCCTGACTTTC	CATGTGGSGANVLTF
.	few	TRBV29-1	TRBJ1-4	TGCAGCGTTCAAGGGACATCAGGGCCCGAGAATGAAAAACTGTTTTTT	CSVQGTSGPENEKLFF
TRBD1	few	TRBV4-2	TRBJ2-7	TGTGCCAGCAGCCAAGATTGGACAGGGGGCTTCGACGAGCAGTACTTC	CASSQDWTGGFDEQYF
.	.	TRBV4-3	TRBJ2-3	TGCGCCAGCAGCCAAGATGTGCCGGATACGCAGTATTTT	CASSQDVPDTQYF
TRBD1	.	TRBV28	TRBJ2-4	TGTGCCAGCAGATCAGGGGGCGAGTTGAACATTCAGTACTTC	CASRSGGELNIQYF
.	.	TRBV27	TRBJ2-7	TGTGCCAGCAGTTTATCAACGGGGCTCTACGAGCAGTACTTC	CASSLSTGLYEQYF
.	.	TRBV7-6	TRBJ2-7	TGTGCCAGCAGCTTATCGAGGAGCGAGCAGTACTTC	CASSLSRSEQYF
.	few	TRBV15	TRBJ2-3	TGTGCCACCAGCAGAGGCCTCGCGGAGAACACAGATACGCAGTATTTT	CATSRGLAENTDTQYF